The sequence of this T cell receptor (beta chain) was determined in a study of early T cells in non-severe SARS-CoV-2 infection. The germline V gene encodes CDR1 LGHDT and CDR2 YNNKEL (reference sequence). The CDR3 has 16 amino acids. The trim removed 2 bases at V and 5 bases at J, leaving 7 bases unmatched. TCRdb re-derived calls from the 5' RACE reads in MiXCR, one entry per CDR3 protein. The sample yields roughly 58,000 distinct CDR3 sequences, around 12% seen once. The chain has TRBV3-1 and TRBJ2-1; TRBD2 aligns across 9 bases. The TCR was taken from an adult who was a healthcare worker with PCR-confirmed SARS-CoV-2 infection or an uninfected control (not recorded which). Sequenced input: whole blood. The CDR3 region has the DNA TGTGCCAGCAGCCAAACGCGGGGGGGGCTACACAATGAGCAGTTCTTC. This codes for CASSQTRGGLHNEQFF.